The 18 T cell receptor beta chains presented below share a single source sample, sequenced in a study of cytomegalovirus exposure and HLA in healthy donors. Use of 60 Vbeta and 13 Jbeta primers characterized the PCR. Assay used: immunoSEQ multiplex PCR; TCRdb lists only in-frame clones, some missing. The sample contains approximately 200,000 clones, approximately 85% of which appear only once. Sequencing input: PBMCs. Receptor source: a girl between 5 and 17 years old in good health and CMV-seropositive.

The V call is TRBV18, the J call TRBJ1-4, with D possibly TRBD1 on 5 matching bases. The CDR3 is 14 residues long. Trimming removed 1 base from V and 8 bases from J, with 11 bases in between. CDR1 is KGHSH and CDR2 is LQKENI in the germline V gene. Here the CDR3 reads CASSPRRAGEKLFF. The CDR3 DNA is TGTGCCAGCTCACCACGCAGGGCGGGGGAAAAACTGTTTTTT. Variable domain in full (rest from reference TRBV18 and TRBJ1-4): NAGVMQNPRHLVRRRGQEARLRCSPMKGHSHVYWYRQLPEEGLKFMVYLQKENIIDESGMPKERFSAEFPKEGPSILRIQQVVRGDSAAYFCASSPRRAGEKLFFGSGTQLSVL.

This clone was seen a single time. The chain has TRBV19 and TRBJ1-2; a weak D match, TRBD1 (5 bases). Germline V lookup: CDR1 LNHDA, CDR2 SQIVND (reference sequence). V gave up 3 bases and J gave up 0 bases, with 14 bases separating them. The CDR3 is 16 amino acids. The CDR3 DNA follows: TGTGCCAGTAGTATTGGGGCGAATCTACCTAACTATGGCTACACCTTC. Its protein product is CASSIGANLPNYGYTF. The variable domain in full, completed from reference TRBV19 and TRBJ1-2, reads DGGITQSPKYLFRKEGQNVTLSCEQNLNHDAMYWYRQDPGQGLRLIYYSQIVNDFQKGDIAEGYSVSREKKESFPLTVTSAQKNPTAFYLCASSIGANLPNYGYTFGSGTRLTVV.

The chain joins TRBV6-5 to TRBJ2-1; possible D gene TRBD1, 6 bases. Germline CDR1 is MNHEY and CDR2 is SVGAGI. The germline V and J ends were trimmed by 6 bases and 6 bases, with 15 bases remaining between them. CDR3 length equals 14 residues. The CDR3 nucleotides read TGTGCCAGCAGACACAGGGAACAGAGCAATGAGCAGTTCTTC. This sequence encodes CASRHREQSNEQFF.

The V and J genes are TRBV4-3 and TRBJ2-1; no clear D. The CDR3 is 16 amino acids. The V gene lost 0 bases and the J gene lost 1 base, with 10 bases spanning the gap. The germline V gene encodes CDR1 LGHNA and CDR2 YSLEER. The CDR3 region is CASSQDGRVSYNEQFF. The CDR3 region has the DNA TGCGCCAGCAGCCAAGACGGTCGCGTTTCCTACAATGAGCAGTTCTTC.

J is TRBJ1-2 and V is TRBV5-1; D remains ambiguous. Trimming took 0 bases from V and 8 from J, leaving 14 bases between them. The CDR3 runs to 14 residues. Per the germline V gene, CDR1 is SGHRS and CDR2 is YFSETQ. CDR3 nucleotide sequence: TGCGCCAGCAGCTTGGTTTCCCCCACCGGGGGCTACACCTTC. Its translation: CASSLVSPTGGYTF.

There are a few counts of this clone. The chain joins TRBV5-4 to TRBJ1-1; D not certain. CDR1 is SGHNT, CDR2 YYREEE, per germline (reference sequence). The CDR3 is 12 amino acids. V gave up 2 bases and J gave up 2 bases, with 4 bases separating them. The CDR3 coding sequence is TGTGCCAGCAGCTTCGGTAACACTGAAGCTTTCTTT. Translating it yields CASSFGNTEAFF.

The gene calls are TRBV6-9 and TRBJ2-3, with TRBD2 identical over 13 bases. Germline values: CDR1 MNHGY, CDR2 SVAAGI. CDR3 length: 18 amino acids. V shed 7 bases, J shed 1 base, and the junction held 11 bases outside the gene matches. DNA for the CDR3: TGTGCCAGCAACCGGCCTACCGGGACTAGCGGGGGCACAGATACGCAGTATTTT. Amino acid sequence: CASNRPTGTSGGTDTQYF.

V and J are TRBV27 and TRBJ2-3, with D possibly TRBD2 on 6 matching bases. V lost 6 bases and J 2 bases, leaving 36 bases between the germline ends. Germline values: CDR1 MNHEY, CDR2 SMNVEV (reference sequence). The CDR3 spans 22 residues. CDR3 DNA sequence: TGTGCCAGCAGCGACCCCTCTAGAGGACTACAAACTTTCAAGTATAACACAGATACGCAGTATTTT. It is translated as CASSDPSRGLQTFKYNTDTQYF.

The V call is TRBV23-1, the J call TRBJ2-1, with a possible D match to TRBD2 (7 bases). TRBV23-1 is assigned to the ORF class and has an uncertain function. The ends were cut back, 0 bases at V and 5 bases at J, with 14 bases in the middle. The CDR3 runs to 16 residues. The CDR3 DNA reads TGCGCCAGCAGTCAATCCCGGGGGGCTCTGGACAATGAGCAGTTCTTC. This sequence encodes CASSQSRGALDNEQFF.

In DNA, the CDR3 is TGTGCCAGCAGTGATATGATCGGCGGGGGCGCCCAAGAGACCCAGTACTTC. Translation: CASSDMIGGGAQETQYF. This chain connects TRBV6-1 to TRBJ2-5; D possibly corresponds to TRBD2 (7 bases). The CDR3 has 17 residues. The V and J ends lost 3 bases and 1 base respectively, with 18 bases between them. The germline CDR1 and CDR2 sequences are MNHNS and SASEGT.

The rearrangement uses TRBV7-8 and TRBJ1-2; maybe TRBD1 (6 bases). Trimming took 5 bases from V and 7 from J, leaving 20 bases between them. Germline V gene data show CDR1 as SGHVS and CDR2 as FQNEAQ. The CDR3 is 15 amino acids. The CDR3 is CASSPQWAGAGGYTF. The CDR3 DNA sequence: TGTGCCAGCAGCCCACAATGGGCGGGGGCTGGTGGCTACACCTTC.

The chain uses TRBV2 and TRBJ1-1; no clear D. The V gene lost 1 base and the J gene lost 5 bases, with 8 bases spanning the gap. Germline CDR1 SNHLY, CDR2 FYNNEI. The CDR3 loop spans 13 amino acids. Here the CDR3 reads CASSEGWRTEAFF. Written as DNA, the CDR3 is TGTGCCAGCAGTGAAGGTTGGAGGACTGAAGCTTTCTTT.

The rearrangement links TRBV5-4 to TRBJ2-3, with 10 nucleotides matching TRBD1. Germline CDR1 reads SGHNT; CDR2 reads YYREEE (reference sequence). The CDR3 contains 16 residues. V was clipped by 0 bases and J by 6 bases; unmatched bases: 7. This CDR3 reads CASSLGTGQGTDTQYF. The CDR3 bases are TGTGCCAGCAGCTTGGGTACGGGACAGGGGACCGATACGCAGTATTTT.

The chain combines TRBV29-1 with TRBJ1-1, with D maybe TRBD1 (6 bases). V was shortened by 6 bases and J by 0 bases, with 11 bases between the two germline ends. The CDR3 is 13 residues long. The germline V gene encodes CDR1 SQVTM and CDR2 ANQGSEA. The CDR3 loop is CSVMTGMNTEAFF. The CDR3 DNA follows: TGCAGCGTGATGACAGGTATGAACACTGAAGCTTTCTTT.

The chain has TRBV28 and TRBJ1-2, with D possibly TRBD1 on 5 matching bases. The CDR3 totals 14 residues. CDR1 and CDR2 from the germline V gene are MDHEN and SYDVKM. Trimming cost V 2 bases and J 0 bases, with 7 bases left between them. In DNA form, the CDR3 reads TGTGCCAGCAGTTTAGACAGCTCTAACTATGGCTACACCTTC. Its protein product is CASSLDSSNYGYTF.

This rearrangement joins TRBV18 to TRBJ2-5; 12 positions match TRBD2. The junction had 13 bases not matched to a gene; V was cut back by 4 bases and J by 1 base. The CDR3 is 19 amino acids. CDR1 is KGHSH and CDR2 is LQKENI in the germline V gene. This CDR3 is CASSRSVLAGGSPQETQYF. CDR3 bases: TGTGCCAGCTCACGTTCCGTACTAGCGGGGGGCTCTCCCCAAGAGACCCAGTACTTC. Drawing the rest from reference TRBV18 and TRBJ2-5, the complete variable domain is NAGVMQNPRHLVRRRGQEARLRCSPMKGHSHVYWYRQLPEEGLKFMVYLQKENIIDESGMPKERFSAEFPKEGPSILRIQQVVRGDSAAYFCASSRSVLAGGSPQETQYFGPGTRLLVL.

This chain joins TRBV27 and TRBJ2-7, with D possibly matching TRBD1 (5 bases). Germline CDR1 reads MNHEY; CDR2 reads SMNVEV (reference sequence). Between the trimmed V and J ends, which lost 5 bases and 0 bases, there was a span of 11 bases. The CDR3 is 14 amino acids. This CDR3 reads CASSPTANSYEQYF. CDR3 sequence (DNA): TGTGCCAGCAGTCCGACAGCCAACTCCTACGAGCAGTACTTC.

V gene TRBV7-2 combines with J gene TRBJ1-1; tentative D call: TRBD1 (6 bases). Trimming took 5 bases from V and 0 from J, leaving 13 bases between them. Germline-derived CDR1 and CDR2 are SGHTA and FQGNSA. The CDR3 is 15 residues long. The CDR3 region is CASSPGQILNTEAFF. The CDR3 nucleotides read TGTGCCAGCAGCCCTGGACAGATATTGAACACTGAAGCTTTCTTT.